A selection of T cell receptor beta chains follows, all from one sample in a study of blood T cells in healthy people across ages. MiXCR was run by TCRdb on the 5' RACE reads, yielding one entry per CDR3 protein. The repertoire holds approximately 1.5 million distinct CDR3 sequences, with approximately 42% as singletons. Sequencing input: blood. The source of these receptors is a young woman in good health. CDR3s include the opening cysteine and the closing phenylalanine or tryptophan. Fields, in order: V gene, clone size, D gene, J gene, CDR3 protein, CDR3 DNA. D genes are given only for firm matches. Where a row states a size, it is once, few, many or the class of an expanded clone; other rows omit it.

TRBV3-1	-	-	TRBJ2-3	CASSLRGTNGNTQYF	TGTGCCAGCAGCCTCCGAGGGACCAACGGGAATACGCAGTATTTT
TRBV7-9	few	-	TRBJ2-1	CASRWGWQEQFF	TGTGCCAGCAGGTGGGGGTGGCAAGAGCAGTTCTTC
TRBV27	few	-	TRBJ2-7	CASSWQDSYEQYF	TGTGCCAGCAGTTGGCAGGATTCCTACGAGCAGTACTTC
TRBV30	-	-	TRBJ1-1	CAWSRGGGAEAFF	TGTGCCTGGAGCCGAGGGGGAGGCGCTGAAGCTTTCTTT
TRBV30	-	-	TRBJ1-2	CAWSKPLSGYGYTF	TGTGCCTGGAGTAAGCCGCTTTCAGGCTATGGCTACACCTTC
TRBV6-5	few	TRBD1	TRBJ1-5	CASTTGLNQPQHF	TGTGCCAGCACGACAGGGCTCAATCAGCCCCAGCATTTT
TRBV7-2	-	TRBD2	TRBJ2-7	CASSLVLAGDSYEQYF	TGTGCCAGCAGCTTAGTCCTAGCGGGGGACTCCTACGAGCAGTACTTC
TRBV28	-	-	TRBJ2-7	CASSPLWVVSPYSYEQYF	TGTGCCAGCAGTCCCCTCTGGGTTGTGAGCCCGTACTCCTACGAGCAGTACTTC
TRBV4-2	few	-	TRBJ2-5	CASSQDSGAQETQYF	TGTGCCAGCAGCCAAGATTCGGGGGCCCAAGAGACCCAGTACTTC
TRBV7-2	few	TRBD2	TRBJ2-4	CASSGTSGSVVAKNIQYF	TGTGCCAGCAGCGGGACTAGCGGGAGCGTGGTGGCCAAAAACATTCAGTACTTC